This is a list of T cell receptor beta chains from one sample in a study of blood T cell repertoires in COVID-19. Profiling relied on immunoSEQ multiplex PCR, and the TCRdb table lists in-frame clones only, not all of them. Among 110,000 or so clones listed, around 89% were seen once. Sequencing used peripheral blood. The source is a woman aged 45-65 years with acute or convalescent COVID-19. Both conserved end residues are part of each CDR3. Each record gives: D gene, clone size, J gene, V gene, CDR3 DNA, CDR3 protein. D genes are given only for firm matches. Expanded clones are given a class, and other clones once, few, many or no size at all.

>.|.|TRBJ1-5|TRBV15
TGTGCCACCAGCAGAGGTCCACCGTATAGAAGCAATCAGCCCCAGCATTTT
CATSRGPPYRSNQPQHF
>TRBD1|.|TRBJ1-2|TRBV4-1
TGCGCCAGCAGCCAAGATAGGGGACAGAATGCCTCGATCCCCTATGGCTACACCTTC
CASSQDRGQNASIPYGYTF
>TRBD1|.|TRBJ1-1|TRBV7-8
TGTGCCAGCTCCCAGGCTTCAGGGGGGAGAGCTTTCTTT
CASSQASGGRAFF
>.|.|TRBJ2-1|TRBV6-5
TGTGCCAGCAGTTCCCCACTCGAGGATTACAATGAGCAGTTCTTC
CASSSPLEDYNEQFF
>TRBD1|.|TRBJ1-2|TRBV28
TGTGCCAGCAGTCTACCGGCCGGGACAGCCCGCGTCGGCGGGGGCTACACCTTC
CASSLPAGTARVGGGYTF
>.|.|TRBJ2-2|TRBV18
TGTGCCAGCTCCCCGAGCGGACCCGGGGAGCTGTTTTTT
CASSPSGPGELFF
>.|.|TRBJ1-4|TRBV4-1
TGCGCCAGCAGCCTGGGTACGGAGGAACTGTTTTTT
CASSLGTEELFF
>.|.|TRBJ2-7|TRBV28
TGTGCCAGCAGTTTATCCGGGTTTATAGACGAGCAGTACTTC
CASSLSGFIDEQYF
>.|.|TRBJ2-1|TRBV5-1
TGCGCCAGCGGCATCCATTCCGGGGGGTTTGGGGGCTATGAGCAGTTCTTC
CASGIHSGGFGGYEQFF
>TRBD1|.|TRBJ2-4|TRBV18
TGTGCCAGCTCACCACCGGGACAGGGGGCCCCTCTAGCCAAAAACATTCAGTACTTC
CASSPPGQGAPLAKNIQYF
>.|.|TRBJ1-3|TRBV29-1
TGCAGCGTTGAACCCGCTCGGGGGGGAAACACCATATATTTT
CSVEPARGGNTIYF
>.|.|TRBJ1-1|TRBV18
TGTGCCAGCTCACCTAGGACAATGATGAACACTGAAGCTTTCTTT
CASSPRTMMNTEAFF
>.|.|TRBJ2-7|TRBV6-6
TGTGCCAGTAACCCCCAAGGGGCTCCTTACGAGCAGTACTTC
CASNPQGAPYEQYF
>.|.|TRBJ1-1|TRBV6-5
TGTGCCAGCAGAACTCCCGGGGGTGAAGCTTTCTTT
CASRTPGGEAFF
>TRBD2|.|TRBJ2-1|TRBV28
TGTGCCAGCAGACGAGGGACTAGCGGGGAATTCTTCCACAATGAGCAGTTCTTC
CASRRGTSGEFFHNEQFF
>.|.|TRBJ1-2|TRBV7-2
TGTGCCAGCAGCTTAAACAATGGGCCGTATGGCTACACCTTC
CASSLNNGPYGYTF
>TRBD2|.|TRBJ2-4|TRBV4-2
TGTGCCAGCAGCCGAGACCAGTCAGCGGGGCAGAACATTCAGTACTTC
CASSRDQSAGQNIQYF
>TRBD2|.|TRBJ2-5|TRBV19
TGTGCCAGTAGTATTAAAGTCCTAGCGGGGGGGCAAGAGACCCAGTACTTC
CASSIKVLAGGQETQYF
>.|.|TRBJ2-7|TRBV5-4
TGTGCCAGCAGCTTGTCTCAGGGCTACGAGCAGTACTTC
CASSLSQGYEQYF
>.|once|TRBJ1-1|TRBV5-4
TGTGCCAGCAGCCTCGCGGGGCGCCCGAGCACTGAAGCTTTCTTT
CASSLAGRPSTEAFF
>TRBD1|.|TRBJ1-4|TRBV29-1
TGCAGCGTTCTCGGGACAGGGAGTTCTAATGAAAAACTGTTTTTT
CSVLGTGSSNEKLFF
>.|few|TRBJ1-2|TRBV9
TGTGCCAGCAGCGCCCGAGGCAGCCACTATGGCTACACCTTC
CASSARGSHYGYTF
>.|.|TRBJ1-5|TRBV7-2
TGTGCCAGCAGCTTAGGCAGGGCGGGCAATCAGCCCCAGCATTTT
CASSLGRAGNQPQHF
>.|.|TRBJ2-7|TRBV7-2
TGTGCCAGCACCAGGGGTGGTGCCTACGAGCAGTACTTC
CASTRGGAYEQYF
>.|.|TRBJ2-1|TRBV4-2
TGTGCCAGCAGCCAACCGAGACTAGGAGGTAATGAGCAGTTCTTC
CASSQPRLGGNEQFF
>TRBD1|.|TRBJ1-5|TRBV5-6
TGTGCCAGCAGCCGGGACAGGAATCAGCCCCAGCATTTT
CASSRDRNQPQHF
>.|.|TRBJ1-4|TRBV27
TGTGCCAGCAGTTCCCTATCAACTAATGAAAAACTGTTTTTT
CASSSLSTNEKLFF
>TRBD2|.|TRBJ2-3|TRBV24-1
TGTGCCACCAGTGATGTTTCTAGCGGGAGGAACACAGATACGCAGTATTTT
CATSDVSSGRNTDTQYF
>TRBD2|.|TRBJ2-1|TRBV4-2
TGTGCCAGCAGCCAACGCCAGGGACTAGCGGATGAGCAGTTCTTC
CASSQRQGLADEQFF
>.|.|TRBJ1-6|TRBV7-9
TGTGCCAGCAGCTTCGGGACTGAACCCCTCCACTTT
CASSFGTEPLHF
>.|few|TRBJ2-4|TRBV5-6
TGTGCCAGCAGCTTAACGGCGGGATGGGCCAAAAACATTCAGTACTTC
CASSLTAGWAKNIQYF
>TRBD2|.|TRBJ2-2|TRBV7-9
TGTGCCAGCAGCGTCACTAGCGGGAGGGCCCTGGACGGGGAGCTGTTTTTT
CASSVTSGRALDGELFF
>.|.|TRBJ1-5|TRBV30
TGTGCCTGGAGTGCGGGAGGGTTGGGCAATCAGCCCCAGCATTTT
CAWSAGGLGNQPQHF
>TRBD1|once|TRBJ1-2|TRBV3-1/TRBV3-2
TGTGCCAGCAGCCAATCCGGGACAGGGGGCCATGGCTACACCTTC
CASSQSGTGGHGYTF
>TRBD1|.|TRBJ1-3|TRBV28
TGTGCCAGCAGGTCCCTAGGGACAGGGGGCTCTGGAAACACCATATATTTT
CASRSLGTGGSGNTIYF
>TRBD1|.|TRBJ1-2|TRBV6-5
TGTGCCAGCAGTCGGACAGGGGGCTTTGGCTACACCTTC
CASSRTGGFGYTF
>TRBD2|.|TRBJ2-7|TRBV6-2/TRBV6-3
TGTGCCAGCAGTCATAGACTAGCGGCAGGGGGATACGAGCAGTACTTC
CASSHRLAAGGYEQYF
>.|.|TRBJ1-4|TRBV2
TGTGCCAGCAGCAGACAGAGTTTCAATGAAAAACTGTTTTTT
CASSRQSFNEKLFF
>.|few|TRBJ1-2|TRBV3-1/TRBV3-2
TGTGCCAGCAGCCAAGAGGGCTGGAACTATGGCTACACCTTC
CASSQEGWNYGYTF
>TRBD1|.|TRBJ1-3|TRBV4-2
TGTGCCAGCAGCCAAGATGTCGTGAGTGGGACAGCGAAAGGAAACACCATATATTTT
CASSQDVVSGTAKGNTIYF
>.|.|TRBJ2-5|TRBV5-1
TGCGCCAGCAGCTTTTCTACCGGTCGGTTGGCAGGGACCCAGTACTTC
CASSFSTGRLAGTQYF
>.|.|TRBJ2-2|TRBV13
TGTGCCAGCAGCGTCTGGAGCGTCGGGGAGCTGTTTTTT
CASSVWSVGELFF
>.|.|TRBJ2-5|TRBV20-1
TGCAGTGAGGGGAACGAGACCCAGTACTTC
CSEGNETQYF
>TRBD2|.|TRBJ2-3|TRBV18
TGTGCCAGCTCCCCCAGACTAGCGGGGAAAACAACAGATACGCAGTATTTT
CASSPRLAGKTTDTQYF
>.|.|TRBJ1-4|TRBV9
TGTGCCAGCAGCGCCAACTTAGCAACTAATGAAAAACTGTTTTTT
CASSANLATNEKLFF
>TRBD2|.|TRBJ2-2|TRBV4-1
TGCGCCAGCAGCCAATCCCTAGCGGGGGGCTCGGTCGGGGAGCTGTTTTTT
CASSQSLAGGSVGELFF
>TRBD2|.|TRBJ2-1|TRBV6-2/TRBV6-3
TGTGCCAGCAGTTACGAGGGACTAGCGGGAAATGAGCAGTTCTTC
CASSYEGLAGNEQFF
>.|.|TRBJ1-4|TRBV2
TGTGCCGGGATCACAGGGTTGGGCGAAAAACTGTTTTTT
CAGITGLGEKLFF
>.|.|TRBJ1-1|TRBV28
TGTGCCAGCAGAACAGGGAGGGACTTGACTGAAGCTTTCTTT
CASRTGRDLTEAFF
>.|.|TRBJ1-2|TRBV2
TGTGCCAGCAGCCCTCCGGACACGGAACTTAGCTACACCTTC
CASSPPDTELSYTF
>.|.|TRBJ2-1|TRBV6-1
TGTGCCAGCAGTGAAGCGCCCCCGAGCTCCTACAATGAGCAGTTCTTC
CASSEAPPSSYNEQFF
>.|.|TRBJ1-1|TRBV30
TGTGCCTGGACTCCTACAGGGTCCACTGAAGCTTTCTTT
CAWTPTGSTEAFF
>.|.|TRBJ2-4|TRBV6-2/TRBV6-3
TGTGCCAGCAGTTTAACGGGGACCAAAAACATTCAGTACTTC
CASSLTGTKNIQYF
>TRBD1|.|TRBJ2-5|TRBV7-2
TGTGCCAGCAGCAAACAGGGGGGAGAGACCCAGTACTTC
CASSKQGGETQYF
>.|once|TRBJ2-2|TRBV7-9
TGTGCCAGCAGCGCAGGGCTTTCAGGGGAGCTGTTTTTT
CASSAGLSGELFF
>.|.|TRBJ2-7|TRBV7-9
TGTGCCAGCAGCCAGGGTTCCTTCCCCTACGAGCAGTACTTC
CASSQGSFPYEQYF
>TRBD1|once|TRBJ1-3|TRBV7-9
TGTGCCACCAAGGGGGCCGGAAACACCATATATTTT
CATKGAGNTIYF
>.|once|TRBJ1-4|TRBV9
TGTGCCAGCAGCGTACAGGGAGGGAGGGAAGAAAAACTGTTTTTT
CASSVQGGREEKLFF
>.|.|TRBJ1-1|TRBV5-1
TGCGCCAGCAGCACCCTCACCTACGGAGCCACTGAAGCTTTCTTT
CASSTLTYGATEAFF